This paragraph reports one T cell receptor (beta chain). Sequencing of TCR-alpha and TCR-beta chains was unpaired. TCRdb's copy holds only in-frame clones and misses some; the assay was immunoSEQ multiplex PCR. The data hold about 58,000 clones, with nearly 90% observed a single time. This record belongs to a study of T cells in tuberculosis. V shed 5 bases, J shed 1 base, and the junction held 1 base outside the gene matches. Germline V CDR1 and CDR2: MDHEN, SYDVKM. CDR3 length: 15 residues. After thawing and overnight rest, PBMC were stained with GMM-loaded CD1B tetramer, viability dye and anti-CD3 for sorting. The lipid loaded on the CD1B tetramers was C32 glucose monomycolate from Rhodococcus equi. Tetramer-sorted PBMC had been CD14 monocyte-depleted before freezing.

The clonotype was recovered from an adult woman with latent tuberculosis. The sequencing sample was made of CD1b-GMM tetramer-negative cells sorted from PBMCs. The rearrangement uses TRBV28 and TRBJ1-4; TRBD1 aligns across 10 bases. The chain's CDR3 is CASSDRGRTNEKLFF. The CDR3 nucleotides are TGTGCCAGCAGTGACAGGGGGCGAACTAATGAAAAACTGTTTTTT.